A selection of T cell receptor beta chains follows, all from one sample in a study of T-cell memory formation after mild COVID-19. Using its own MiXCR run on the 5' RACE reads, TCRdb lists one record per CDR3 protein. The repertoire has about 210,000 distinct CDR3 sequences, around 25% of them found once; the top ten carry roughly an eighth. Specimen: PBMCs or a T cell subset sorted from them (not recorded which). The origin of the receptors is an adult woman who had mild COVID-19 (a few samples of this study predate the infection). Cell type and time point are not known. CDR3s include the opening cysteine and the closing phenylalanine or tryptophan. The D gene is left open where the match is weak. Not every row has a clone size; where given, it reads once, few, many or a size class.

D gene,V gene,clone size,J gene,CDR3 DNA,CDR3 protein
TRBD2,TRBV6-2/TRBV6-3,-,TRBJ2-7,TGTGCCAGCCGAAGACTAGCCGGCGAGCAGTACTTC,CASRRLAGEQYF
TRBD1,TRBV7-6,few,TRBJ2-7,TGTGCCAGCAGCACACCGTCGACAGGGACCTCCTACGAGCAGTACTTC,CASSTPSTGTSYEQYF
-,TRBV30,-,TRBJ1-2,TGTGCCTGGAGCTCGGGCCCACCTAACTATGGCTACACCTTC,CAWSSGPPNYGYTF
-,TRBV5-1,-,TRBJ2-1,TGCGCCAGCAGCTCGCCCTCGGGGTGGGGGCCGACGGGCAATGAGCAGTTCTTC,CASSSPSGWGPTGNEQFF
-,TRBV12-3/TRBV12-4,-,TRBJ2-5,TGTGCCAGCAGTCCTACTTCTTCCCAAGAGACCCAGTACTTC,CASSPTSSQETQYF
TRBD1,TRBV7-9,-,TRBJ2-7,TGTGCCAGCAGCTCCGGACCACAGGGGGCTTACGAGCAGTACTTC,CASSSGPQGAYEQYF
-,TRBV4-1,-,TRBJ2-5,TGCGCCAGCAGCCAAGATGTGGCCCGGTTCAAAGAGACCCAGTACTTC,CASSQDVARFKETQYF
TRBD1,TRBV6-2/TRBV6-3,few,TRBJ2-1,TGTGCCAGCAGCAAGTTCCGCGGGACAGGTTCCAATGAGCAGTTCTTC,CASSKFRGTGSNEQFF
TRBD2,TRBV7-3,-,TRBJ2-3,TGTGCCAGCAGCTTAACGCCGCTAGCGGCAAGGGTACAAGTGCAGTATTTT,CASSLTPLAARVQVQYF
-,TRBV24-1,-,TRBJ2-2,TGTGCCACCAGTGAGGCCGGGGGGCTAAACACCGGGGAGCTGTTTTTT,CATSEAGGLNTGELFF
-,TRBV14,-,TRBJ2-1,TGTGCCAGCAGCCAAATTTACGGGGGGCTCCTTTCCTACAATGAGCAGTTCTTC,CASSQIYGGLLSYNEQFF
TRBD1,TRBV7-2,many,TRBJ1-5,TGTGCCAGCAGCTCGGACAGGGATCAGCCCCAGCATTTT,CASSSDRDQPQHF
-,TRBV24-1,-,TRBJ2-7,TGTGCCACCAGTGATCCCTCGGACTACTTGTGTTTCTACGAGCAGTACTTC,CATSDPSDYLCFYEQYF